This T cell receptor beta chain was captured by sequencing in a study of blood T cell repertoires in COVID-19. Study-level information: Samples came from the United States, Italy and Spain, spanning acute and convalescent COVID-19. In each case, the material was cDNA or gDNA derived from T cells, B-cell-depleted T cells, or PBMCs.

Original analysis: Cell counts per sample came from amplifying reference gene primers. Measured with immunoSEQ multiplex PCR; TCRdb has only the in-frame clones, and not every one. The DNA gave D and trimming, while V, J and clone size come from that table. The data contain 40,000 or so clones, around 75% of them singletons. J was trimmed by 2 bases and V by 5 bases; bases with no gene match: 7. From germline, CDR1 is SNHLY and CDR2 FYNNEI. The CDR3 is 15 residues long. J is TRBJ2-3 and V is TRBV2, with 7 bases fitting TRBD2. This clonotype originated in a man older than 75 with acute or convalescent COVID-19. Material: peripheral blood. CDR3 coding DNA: TGTGCCAGCAGTCCCACTAGCGCCATCACAGATACGCAGTATTTT. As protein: CASSPTSAITDTQYF.